The clone carrying this T cell receptor (beta chain) was counted a few times. Its antigen remains unknown. The data were obtained in a study of human T cells and chemical hapten exposure. Study-level information: Alopecia areata, totalis or universalis affected patients who were mostly female.

TCRdb called the RACE reads again in MiXCR, with one record for every CDR3 protein. The sample gives roughly 71,000 distinct CDR3 sequences, around 10% of which show up once; approximately 1.5% is in the top ten. General observations from the study: Expanded TCR sets contained significantly more large CDR3 similarity clusters than controls.

Time point given: patch test 3, about 24 weeks after DPC sensitization. This sample's treatment: therapeutic diphenylcyclopropenone sensitization with weekly scalp DPC. This specimen was whole blood, taken in connection with sensitization to the hapten diphenylcyclopropenone (DPC). This receptor was taken from a woman aged 45-59 years with alopecia areata. Some clones in this sample may be carry-over from other donors' samples.

CDR3 nucleotide sequence: TGCGCCAGCTCAGTTCCCCCCAGACAGGACTCCTACGAGCAGTACTTC. Its protein product is CASSVPPRQDSYEQYF. This rearrangement joins TRBV10-2 to TRBJ2-7, with a possible D match to TRBD1 (6 bases). The CDR3 consists of 16 residues. Germline V CDR1 and CDR2: WSHSY, SAAADI. Deletions cut 8 bases from V and 0 bases from J, with 20 bases between.